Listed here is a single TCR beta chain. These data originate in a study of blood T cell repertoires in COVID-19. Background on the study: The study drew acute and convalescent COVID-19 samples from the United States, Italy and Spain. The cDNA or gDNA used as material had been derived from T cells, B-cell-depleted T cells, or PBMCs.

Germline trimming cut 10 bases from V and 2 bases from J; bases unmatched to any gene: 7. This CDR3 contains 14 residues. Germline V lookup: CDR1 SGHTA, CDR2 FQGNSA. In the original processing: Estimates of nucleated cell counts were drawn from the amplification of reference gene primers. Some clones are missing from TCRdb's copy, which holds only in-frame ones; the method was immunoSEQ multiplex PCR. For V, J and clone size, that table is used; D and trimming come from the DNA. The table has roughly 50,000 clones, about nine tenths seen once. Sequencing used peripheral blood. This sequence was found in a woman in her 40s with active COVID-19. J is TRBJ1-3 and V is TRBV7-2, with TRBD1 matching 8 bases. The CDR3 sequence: CATKPTGAGNTIYF. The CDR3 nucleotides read TGTGCCACCAAACCGACAGGGGCTGGAAACACCATATATTTT.